This entry lists 22 T cell receptor beta chains sequenced from one sample in a study of T cells after posttransplantation cyclophosphamide. Clones were read by immunoSEQ multiplex PCR, and TCRdb kept only the in-frame ones, dropping some. The data contain some 14,000 clones, approximately 73% of them singletons. Sample: memory CD4+ T cells sorted from PBMCs. The receptors derive from a man between 50 and 59 years old.

The chain has TRBV6-1 and TRBJ1-4; 8 nucleotides align to TRBD1. Per germline, CDR1 MNHNS and CDR2 SASEGT. The CDR3 totals 14 residues. V was clipped by 11 bases and J by 1 base; unmatched bases: 6. CDR3 coding DNA: TGTGCCGCCACTGACAGGGGAACTAATGAAAAACTGTTTTTT. It translates to CAATDRGTNEKLFF.

The chain combines TRBV6-1 with TRBJ2-7, with D tentatively TRBD2 (6 bases). Deletions cut 3 bases from V and 3 bases from J, with 15 bases between. Germline loops: CDR1 MNHNS, CDR2 SASEGT. The CDR3 length is 15 residues. The CDR3, as DNA: TGTGCCAGCAGTGAGGCCCCCGGGAGCCTCTACGAGCAGTACTTC. Encoded protein: CASSEAPGSLYEQYF.

The rearrangement joins TRBV9 to TRBJ2-3; D unclear. Trimming removed 1 base at V and 4 bases at J, with 13 bases between. The CDR3 has 15 amino acids. CDR1 and CDR2 (germline): SGDLS, YYNGEE. The CDR3 region has the DNA TGTGCCAGCAGCGTAAACCCTGGCGGCCCAGATACGCAGTATTTT. This sequence encodes CASSVNPGGPDTQYF.

J is TRBJ2-1 and V is TRBV7-3; 9 bases align to TRBD2. This CDR3 spans 16 amino acids. Per germline, CDR1 SGHTA and CDR2 FQGTGA. V dropped 5 bases and J dropped 6; count of bases not matched to a gene: 11. The CDR3 sequence: CASSPKRTSASNEQFF. CDR3 DNA: TGTGCCAGCAGCCCTAAAAGGACTAGCGCGTCCAATGAGCAGTTCTTC.

J is TRBJ2-3 and V is TRBV29-1, with 11 bases matching TRBD2. The ends lost 4 bases at V and 1 base at J; junction bases unmatched: 13. Germline values: CDR1 SQVTM, CDR2 ANQGSEA. The CDR3 is 18 amino acids. CDR3 residues: CSVVLGLAVIDGTDTQYF. In nucleotides, the CDR3 is TGCAGCGTTGTATTGGGACTAGCGGTAATAGACGGCACAGATACGCAGTATTTT.

This clone was recorded only once. This sequence joins TRBV19 and TRBJ1-1; the D is unclear. Between the trimmed V and J ends, which lost 1 base and 7 bases, there was a span of 13 bases. Germline CDR1 LNHDA, CDR2 SQIVND (reference sequence). This CDR3 comprises 14 residues. The CDR3 protein is CASSIVRSQNEAFF. The CDR3 DNA follows: TGTGCCAGTAGTATAGTGAGGAGCCAGAATGAAGCTTTCTTT.

This clone is labeled as medium-sized. Other nucleotide sequences from this sample produce the same CDR3. J is TRBJ1-1 and V is TRBV27; 7 bases fit TRBD1. V was pared by 7 bases and J by 1 base, with 6 bases of the junction left unmatched. Germline V gene lookup returns CDR1 MNHEY and CDR2 SMNVEV (reference sequence). The CDR3 is 14 amino acids. The CDR3 DNA follows: TGTGCCAGCAACCGACAGGGCCCGAACACTGAAGCTTTCTTT. This encodes CASNRQGPNTEAFF.

The chain has TRBV5-1 and TRBJ2-5; TRBD2 matches 8 bases. The V segment lost 5 bases and the J segment 2 bases; nucleotides outside the gene matches: 23. Germline values: CDR1 SGHRS, CDR2 YFSETQ. CDR3 size: 20 residues. CDR3 loop: CASSLKPRTSLPRVQETQYF. The CDR3, as DNA: TGCGCCAGCAGTTTGAAGCCGCGGACTAGCTTACCGCGGGTACAAGAGACCCAGTACTTC.

The rearrangement joins TRBV29-1 to TRBJ2-1; 7 positions match TRBD2. Germline loops: CDR1 SQVTM, CDR2 ANQGSEA. V dropped 3 bases and J dropped 15; count of bases not matched to a gene: 11. The CDR3 has 12 amino acids. The CDR3 sequence: CSVEAARERPFF. CDR3 in DNA: TGCAGCGTTGAGGCGGCGCGGGAGAGGCCGTTCTTC.

The V gene is TRBV7-8, the J gene TRBJ2-1, with 16 bases fitting TRBD2. Trimming cost V 4 bases and J 7 bases; bases outside gene matches: 10. The CDR3 covers 18 residues. In germline, CDR1 is SGHVS, CDR2 FQNEAQ. CDR3 sequence reads: CASSWVQGTSGRENEQFF. DNA for the CDR3: TGTGCCAGCAGCTGGGTCCAAGGGACTAGCGGGAGGGAAAATGAGCAGTTCTTC.

The chain couples TRBV9 to TRBJ2-7, with D perhaps TRBD1 (6 bases). CDR3 length: 16 amino acids. V shed 0 bases and J shed 5 bases, with 18 bases lying between them. Germline values: CDR1 SGDLS, CDR2 YYNGEE. CDR3 protein: CASSVGPSTRGDEQYF. The CDR3, as DNA: TGTGCCAGCAGCGTAGGACCCAGTACCAGGGGTGACGAGCAGTACTTC.

A remark on this clone: The junction departs from the called germline gene at one end, perhaps through a read error. The rearrangement uses TRBV7-7 and TRBJ2-5; 7 nucleotides agree with TRBD1. This CDR3 has 13 amino acids. From germline, CDR1 is SSHAT and CDR2 FNYEAQ (reference sequence). CDR3 in amino acids: CASSYPGGETQYF. CDR3 nucleotides: TGTGCTAGCAGCTACCCAGGGGGAGAGACCCAGTACTTC.

This clone came up a few times. V is TRBV4-2 and J is TRBJ2-7; possible D gene TRBD2, 7 bases. Germline V gives CDR1 LGHNA, CDR2 YNFKEQ. This CDR3 region has 14 residues. Trimming left V 4 bases short and J 0 bases short, with 10 bases between. The CDR3 bases are TGTGCCAGCAGCCGGGAGGGGGGCTCCTACGAGCAGTACTTC. Amino acid sequence: CASSREGGSYEQYF.

V is TRBV6-1 and J is TRBJ1-6; tentative D call: TRBD1 (5 bases). This CDR3 spans 14 amino acids. V was shortened by 10 bases and J by 1 base, with 11 bases between the two germline ends. CDR1 is MNHNS and CDR2 is SASEGT in the germline V gene. The CDR3 is CAITGRSYNSPLHF. CDR3 in DNA: TGTGCCATCACAGGAAGGTCCTATAATTCACCCCTCCACTTT.

The chain recombines TRBV5-5 with TRBJ2-7, with no clear D. The CDR3 totals 14 residues. Germline CDR1 reads SGHKS; CDR2 reads YYEKEE (reference sequence). Between the trimmed V and J ends, which lost 4 bases and 1 base, there was a span of 12 bases. The CDR3 reads CASSPLSASYEQYF. The CDR3 nucleotides are TGTGCCAGCAGCCCCCTATCCGCTTCCTACGAGCAGTACTTC.

This rearrangement joins TRBV29-1 to TRBJ2-5; TRBD1 is a possible D gene (6 bases). The V end lost 4 bases, the J end lost 5 bases, and 14 bases lay between the germline ends. Germline CDR1 and CDR2: SQVTM and ANQGSEA. The CDR3 sequence is 13 residues long. The CDR3 DNA sequence: TGCAGCGTTGGGCAGGGGATAATCGAGACCCAGTACTTC. This gives the protein CSVGQGIIETQYF.

The rearrangement uses TRBV19 and TRBJ1-4; TRBD1 is a possible D gene (6 bases). The CDR3 contains 18 residues. Trimming removed 7 bases from V and 3 bases from J, with 24 bases in between. Germline lookup yields CDR1 LNHDA and CDR2 SQIVND (reference sequence). CDR3 loop: CASTPRAYRASANEKLFF. The CDR3 DNA reads as TGTGCCAGTACCCCAAGGGCCTACAGGGCTTCGGCTAATGAAAAACTGTTTTTT.

The chain has TRBV6-5 and TRBJ2-7, with 7 bases identical to TRBD1. The germline gives CDR1 MNHEY, CDR2 SVGAGI. Trimming cost V 7 bases and J 1 base; bases outside gene matches: 10. The CDR3 is made up of 15 amino acids. The CDR3 region is CASKFWGQSSYEQYF. Here the CDR3 DNA reads TGTGCCAGCAAGTTTTGGGGACAGTCTTCCTACGAGCAGTACTTC.

This clone came up a few times. V and J are TRBV6-5 and TRBJ2-5; 7 bases match TRBD1. V shed 5 bases, J shed 1 base, and the junction held 7 bases outside the gene matches. The germline CDR1 and CDR2 sequences are MNHEY and SVGAGI. The CDR3 length is 15 residues. As DNA, the CDR3 is TGTGCCAGCAGTGACTTGGGGGACAGCCAAGAGACCCAGTACTTC. As protein: CASSDLGDSQETQYF.

V gene TRBV5-4 combines with J gene TRBJ2-1; TRBD1 matches 7 bases. This CDR3 is 14 amino acids long. The V gene end was trimmed by 0 bases and the J gene end by 9 bases; junction bases not matched to a gene: 6. Per germline, CDR1 SGHNT and CDR2 YYREEE (reference sequence). CDR3 residues: CASSLDRGSFEQFF. The CDR3 nucleotides are TGTGCCAGCAGCTTGGACAGGGGCAGCTTTGAGCAGTTCTTC.

V usage is TRBV5-6 and J usage is TRBJ1-3; 10 bases agree with TRBD1. This CDR3 has 14 amino acids. Trimming removed 4 bases from V and 7 bases from J; junction bases left unmatched: 5. CDR1 SGHDT and CDR2 YYEEEE come from the germline V gene. The CDR3 sequence: CASSRRDRGNTIYF. In DNA, the CDR3 is TGTGCCAGCAGCCGCCGGGACAGGGGCAACACCATATATTTT. Together with reference TRBV5-6 and TRBJ1-3, the CDR3 gives the full variable domain: DAGVTQSPTHLIKTRGQQVTLRCSPKSGHDTVSWYQQALGQGPQFIFQYYEEEERQRGNFPDRFSGHQFPNYSSELNVNALLLGDSALYLCASSRRDRGNTIYFGEGSWLTVV.

The rearrangement joins TRBV6-1 to TRBJ2-7, with D possibly TRBD1 on 5 matching bases. Germline CDR1 reads MNHNS; CDR2 reads SASEGT. V gave up 5 bases and J gave up 3 bases, with 8 bases separating them. This CDR3 comprises 12 residues. The CDR3 DNA sequence: TGTGCCAGCAGTAGACAGAGCTACGAGCAGTACTTC. Amino acid sequence: CASSRQSYEQYF.